This T cell receptor (beta chain) is from a study of brain T cells in children with intractable seizures. Here immunoSEQ multiplex PCR was the method, and the copy in TCRdb shows in-frame clones only, minus some. The table lists about 350,000 clones, over 85% of them singletons. This CDR3 comprises 14 residues. Per the germline V gene, CDR1 is SGDLS and CDR2 is YYNGEE. Trimming shortened V by 4 bases and J by 4 bases, and 14 bases separated the two germline ends. This clone showed up just a few times. Its antigen is as yet unknown. General observations from the study: Pre- and post-surgery blood differed in depth, so pre-surgery absences may be undersampling. Only CDR3 sequence similarity suggested viral specificity, without known HCMV serostatus.

Time point reported: blood from clinic visit 5 months post-surgery; TSC patient then seizure free. Sequencing was limited to surgery cases with top T cell transcript signatures in brain tissue. Patients received at least one anti-epileptic drug before surgery. The chain recombines TRBV9 with TRBJ1-1; D perhaps matches TRBD1 (6 bases). The source is a boy under two years old with tuberous sclerosis and intractable seizures. Sequenced here: peripheral blood, sampled less than 6 months after surgery. The chain's CDR3 is CASSPRDTSTEAFF. DNA for the CDR3: TGTGCCAGCAGCCCGCGGGACACCTCCACTGAAGCTTTCTTT.